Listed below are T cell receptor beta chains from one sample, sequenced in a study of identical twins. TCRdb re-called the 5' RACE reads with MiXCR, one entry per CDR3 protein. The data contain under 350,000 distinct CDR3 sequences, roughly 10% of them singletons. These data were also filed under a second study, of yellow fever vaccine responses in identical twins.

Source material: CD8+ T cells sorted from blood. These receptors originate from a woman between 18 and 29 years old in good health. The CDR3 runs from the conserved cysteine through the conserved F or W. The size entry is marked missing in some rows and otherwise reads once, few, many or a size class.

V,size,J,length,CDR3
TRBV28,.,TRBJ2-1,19,CASSPYGEGFTDVYNEQFF
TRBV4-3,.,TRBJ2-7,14,CASSQDTGIYEQYF
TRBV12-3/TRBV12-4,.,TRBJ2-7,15,CASSLGTGKLYEQYF
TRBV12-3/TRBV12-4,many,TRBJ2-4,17,CASSPFGVVIAKNIQYF
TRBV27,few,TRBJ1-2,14,CASRLYTGVDGYTF
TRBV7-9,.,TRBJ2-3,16,CASSLGLLGIADTQYF
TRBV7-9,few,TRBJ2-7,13,CASSLADDYEQYF
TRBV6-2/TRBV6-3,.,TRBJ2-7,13,CASSDTIETWTRF
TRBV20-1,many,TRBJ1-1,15,CSASTLFEENTEAFF
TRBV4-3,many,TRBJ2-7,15,CASSQERDSLYEQYF
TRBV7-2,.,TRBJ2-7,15,CASSLSAGPLYEQYF